This passage covers 8 T cell receptor beta chains from one sample sequenced in a study of response to subunit inactivated influenza vaccine. TCRdb reprocessed the RT-PCR reads via MiXCR and lists one record per CDR3 protein. The repertoire holds over 400,000 distinct CDR3 sequences, 9.5% to 12% seen once, with approximately 12% in the top ten. The input for sequencing was PBMCs from blood, taken 45 days after vaccination. The source is a man in his forties or fifties who received an inactivated influenza vaccine.

This clonotype was seen repeatedly, ten times or more. The CDR3 region is CASSQRRSYEQYF. The DNA for the CDR3 is TGTGCCAGCAGCCAACGGAGATCCTACGAGCAGTACTTC. This sequence joins TRBV4-2 and TRBJ2-7; D call uncertain. Germline V CDR1 and CDR2: LGHNA, YNFKEQ. The V end lost 2 bases, the J end lost 1 base, and 6 bases lay between the germline ends. The CDR3 contains 13 residues.

Here the CDR3 reads CASSGLAGFSGELFF. CDR3 bases: TGTGCCAGCAGCGGACTAGCGGGATTTTCCGGGGAGCTGTTTTTT. The genes are TRBV2 and TRBJ2-2; 12 positions match TRBD2. The V segment lost 6 bases and the J segment 6 bases; nucleotides outside the gene matches: 5. The CDR3 sequence is 15 residues long. Germline CDR1 is SNHLY and CDR2 is FYNNEI.

In its sample, this clonotype was seen a few times. The chain carries TRBV20-1 and TRBJ2-3; 14 bases are shared with TRBD2. In germline, CDR1 is DFQATT, CDR2 SNEGSKA (reference sequence). J lost 5 bases, V lost 5 bases, and 9 bases had no gene match. This CDR3 has 16 residues. The CDR3 sequence is CSALNRLAGGLDTQYF. The CDR3 DNA is TGCAGTGCTTTGAACCGACTAGCGGGAGGGTTAGATACGCAGTATTTT.

This clonotype was seen ten or more times. J is TRBJ2-5 and V is TRBV7-9; D is possibly TRBD1 (6 bases). The CDR3 is 15 amino acids. With 5 bases removed from V and 2 bases from J, the gap between germline ends came to 15 bases. Germline-derived CDR1 and CDR2 are SEHNR and FQNEAQ (reference sequence). The CDR3 DNA follows: TGTGCCAGCAGCCCCATCGGACAGAATCAAGAGACCCAGTACTTC. It translates to CASSPIGQNQETQYF. The full variable domain, in which reference TRBV7-9 and TRBJ2-5 provide the parts outside the CDR3, is DTGVSQNPRHKITKRGQNVTFRCDPISEHNRLYWYRQTLGQGPEFLTYFQNEAQLEKSRLLSDRFSAERPKGSFSTLEIQRTEQGDSAMYLCASSPIGQNQETQYFGPGTRLLVL.

The chain joins TRBV5-1 to TRBJ1-4; no clear D. Trimming pared 4 bases from V and 0 bases from J, leaving 16 bases between. The CDR3 spans 17 residues. Per germline, CDR1 SGHRS and CDR2 YFSETQ. CDR3 nucleotides: TGCGCCAGCAGCATGACCTCAGGCGGAGCAACTAATGAAAAACTGTTTTTT. Protein product: CASSMTSGGATNEKLFF.

The DNA for the CDR3 is TGTGCCAGCAGCCAAGTCTCGGTCGAGGCTAATACGCAGCAGTACTTC. Translation gives CASSQVSVEANTQQYF. The chain joins TRBV4-2 to TRBJ2-7; D remains ambiguous. Trimming pared 1 base from V and 8 bases from J, leaving 21 bases between. The CDR3 has 16 amino acids. Germline CDR1 and CDR2: LGHNA and YNFKEQ.

This clonotype was picked up a small number of times. The chain uses TRBV24-1 and TRBJ2-1; D is unclear. The V gene's germline CDR1 is KGHDR and CDR2 SFDVKD. This CDR3 is built from 15 residues. V lost 4 bases, J lost 0 bases, and 9 bases lay in between. The CDR3 region has the DNA TGTGCCACCAGTGAAGCCCAAACCTCCTACAATGAGCAGTTCTTC. This gives the protein CATSEAQTSYNEQFF.

The CDR3: CASSETGVSGELFF. In DNA form, the CDR3 reads TGCGCCAGCAGCGAAACAGGGGTTTCGGGGGAGCTGTTTTTT. The rearrangement joins TRBV5-1 to TRBJ2-2, with 7 bases aligning to TRBD1. Losses at the gene ends were 4 bases for V and 8 bases for J; bases not matched to a gene: 8. Germline loops: CDR1 SGHRS, CDR2 YFSETQ. The CDR3 sequence is 14 residues long.